This TCR beta chain originates from a study of Graves' ophthalmopathy and Graves' hyperthyroidism (dated by TCRdb to 2016 to 2019). Describing the broader study: Peripheral blood was collected before any treatment was given, at the time of initial diagnosis. To tell Graves' ophthalmopathy apart from Graves' hyperthyroidism, and to predict which patients would progress to ophthalmopathy, the study relied on TCR beta repertoire signatures. In total, 135 blood samples were TCR-sequenced: fewer than 50 ophthalmopathy, some 80 hyperthyroidism and roughly 17 hyperthyroidism-to-ophthalmopathy patients. To explore V-J signatures distinguishing ophthalmopathy from hyperthyroidism, a discovery set of more than 95 patients (roughly 42 ophthalmopathy, around 55 stable hyperthyroidism) was enrolled. An independent validation cohort was composed of fewer than 20 hyperthyroidism patients and about 17 patients who later progressed from hyperthyroidism to ophthalmopathy. In over 5 hyperthyroidism patients, the T-cell repertoires found in thyroid tissue were compared with those found in blood. Following sample collection, hyperthyroidism patients were given methimazole at a starting dose of 30 mg daily, and ophthalmopathy patients were given high-dose intravenous methylprednisolone. Broad study findings and their caveats: Most of the expanded thyroid clonotypes with a frequency above 0.001 were also detected in blood, and it was suggested that the thyroid immune response may be reflected by blood repertoires. In validation, the model predicted ophthalmopathy progression with 70.59% sensitivity and around 72% specificity; 12 predicted patients were CT-confirmed with GO in a median of 6.5 months. No statistical method was used to set the sample size in advance, and the investigators knew which group each participant was assigned to. The 13-signature model separated ophthalmopathy from stable hyperthyroidism with approximately 90% sensitivity and almost 84% specificity in cross-validation, and 80%/75% in the test set.

For repertoire sequencing, TCR beta CDR3 regions were amplified from RNA transcripts. The first round was an RT-PCR using HTBI primers with the Qiagen OneStep RT-PCR kit, and this first round was followed by a second-round multiplex PCR, then size selection and purification. The libraries underwent paired-end sequencing with 100 bp reads on an Illumina HiSeq2000. The paper's processing steps were these. SOAPnuke was used to process the reads, removing any read that contained adapters or uncalled bases, had a mean Phred below 15, or lacked an exact match to the constant primer or identifier. COPE v1.2.5 was used to merge high-quality paired reads. Unique nucleotide sequences were defined as clonotypes and aligned to IMGT TRB V, D and J references using MiTCR v1.1. Analysis was restricted to V-J combinations with a frequency above 0.0001, which covered 99% to 99.2% of repertoires. A TCR clonal expansion and chaos score per V-J combination was defined as the ratio of F50 clonal expansion to chaos observed in the TCRdist matrix. Welch's t-statistics and random forest were used to reduce the features to approximately 13 V-J combinations, which were then used as input to a naive Bayes classifier. Thyroid-blood repertoire similarity was quantified with the Morisita-Horn index. TCRdb reanalyzed the raw reads on its own, using fastp at Q25 for trimming and MiXCR for clone calling, and kept in-frame beta chains. Each CDR3 protein gets just one entry, which takes the most common genes and DNA from the rows behind it. For this entry, the V and J calls and clone size follow TCRdb and not the study's own pipeline. The sample table holds 200,000 to 250,000 distinct CDR3 sequences, of which 45% to 55% were seen once. The ten most abundant clones make up less than 60% of the sample.

This clonotype turned up a few times. The specificity of this receptor is unknown. Base qualities are not provided; no much larger clone lies one nucleotide away. The germline V gene encodes CDR1 MNHEY and CDR2 SVGAGI. Measured from the cysteine to the phenylalanine, the CDR3 is 15 residues long. The read is trimmed to its CDR3 DNA, 45 bases read in frame from base 1. V is pruned by 5 bases and J by 3 bases, leaving 6 bases of the junction without a gene match. Ophthalmopathy patients were characterized by moderately to severely active disease, a Clinical Activity Score of at least 3, a NOSPECS grade of at least 4, and a disease duration under 3 months. Patients with other autoimmune diseases, uncontrolled infections, pregnancy or lactation were excluded. Diagnosis was based on clinical symptoms, serum thyroxine, TRAb, thyroid ultrasound and orbital computed tomography. Using Ficoll-Paque density gradient centrifugation, PBMCs were isolated from 8.5 to 10 ml of fresh peripheral blood. Total RNA was extracted with Trizol reagent and quality-checked on an Agilent 2100 Bioanalyzer.

Sequenced: peripheral blood. The chain links TRBV6-5 with TRBJ2-2; TRBD1 agrees with 7 junctional bases. The sequence came from an adult man with Graves' ophthalmopathy. The CDR3 region has the sequence CASSETGADTGELFF. The sequence in DNA is TGTGCCAGCAGTGAAACAGGGGCGGACACCGGGGAGCTGTTTTTT.